These T cell receptor beta chains were read from a single sample in a study of cytomegalovirus exposure and HLA in healthy donors. TCRdb's table, derived via immunoSEQ multiplex PCR, lists solely in-frame clones and lacks some. The sample records about 110,000 clones, roughly 68% being singletons. Material: PBMCs. The receptor set was obtained from a man aged 25-40 years in good health and CMV-seropositive. The CDR3 runs from the conserved cysteine through the conserved F or W. D genes are given only for firm matches. A clone size is listed for some rows: how often the clone was seen (once, few, many), or a class if it is expanded.

TRBV12-1,13,.,TRBJ2-3,.,CATPCGGANTQYF,TGTGCCACCCCCTGCGGGGGAGCGAATACGCAGTATTTT
TRBV27,14,.,TRBJ2-2,.,CASTGDRNTGELFF,TGTGCATCCACGGGGGACAGAAACACCGGGGAGCTGTTTTTT
TRBV6-1,12,.,TRBJ1-1,.,CASSYLQGEAFF,TGTGCCAGCAGCTACCTACAGGGTGAAGCTTTCTTT
TRBV18,13,.,TRBJ1-2,.,CASSPPYRDGYTF,TGTGCCAGCTCACCACCCTACAGGGATGGCTACACCTTC
TRBV28,20,TRBD1,TRBJ1-2,.,CASRPTGQGLFGFGAGGYTF,TGTGCCAGCCGGCCCACGGGACAGGGTCTTTTCGGGTTCGGTGCTGGGGGCTACACCTTC
TRBV19,14,.,TRBJ2-3,.,CASSMITSTDTQYF,TGTGCCAGTAGTATGATCACTAGCACAGATACGCAGTATTTT
TRBV7-8,11,.,TRBJ2-7,few,CASSLYYEQYF,TGTGCCAGCAGCCTATACTACGAGCAGTACTTC
TRBV5-5,15,.,TRBJ1-1,few,CASSFAPQALTEAFF,TGTGCCAGCAGCTTCGCGCCGCAGGCTCTCACTGAAGCTTTCTTT
TRBV30,13,TRBD1,TRBJ1-2,few,CAWRFGTGTGYTF,TGTGCCTGGAGATTCGGGACAGGGACCGGCTACACCTTC
TRBV6-5,13,TRBD1,TRBJ1-1,.,CASSQGAGTEAFF,TGTGCCAGCAGTCAGGGGGCCGGGACTGAAGCTTTCTTT
TRBV11-2,15,TRBD1,TRBJ1-3,few,CASSETGASGNTIYF,TGTGCCAGCAGCGAAACAGGGGCATCTGGAAACACCATATATTTT
TRBV7-9,15,TRBD2,TRBJ2-3,.,CASTQGLAGTGTQYF,TGTGCCAGCACCCAGGGGCTAGCGGGCACAGGTACGCAGTATTTT
TRBV27,14,.,TRBJ1-5,.,CASRVGQGNQPQHF,TGTGCCAGCAGGGTCGGGCAGGGGAATCAGCCCCAGCATTTT
TRBV5-5,15,.,TRBJ1-1,.,CASSLDARGGTEAFF,TGTGCCAGCAGCTTGGATGCACGCGGGGGGACTGAAGCTTTCTTT
TRBV29-1,15,.,TRBJ1-1,.,CSVHKRTATDAEAFF,TGCAGCGTTCATAAGAGGACAGCCACAGACGCTGAAGCTTTCTTT